This T cell receptor beta chain was observed in a study of graft-versus-host responses after intestinal transplantation. Repertoires were generated with immunoSEQ multiplex PCR, while TCRdb's copy carries only in-frame clones and drops some. The repertoire has about 36,000 clones, approximately 94% of them found once; the top ten carry roughly 0.22%. As regards this clone: What it binds is not known.

Study conclusions and caveats: Recipient marrow held GvH clones, some first seen in ileum or blood. Across patients carrying graft-donor T cell macrochimerism, allografts held high graft-versus-host to host-versus-graft clonal ratios.

The sample consisted of unstimulated CD4+ T cells sorted from spleen or lymph node cells, taken before transplant. The sequence came from a human donor who was the organ donor for an intestinal transplant.

Written as DNA, the CDR3 is TGTGCCAGCAGGCGGGGGACATCGAACACCGGGGAGCTGTTTTTT. Translation: CASRRGTSNTGELFF. The chain is built from TRBV2 and TRBJ2-2; possibly TRBD2 for D (7 bases). The CDR3 extends over 15 amino acids. Germline assignment: CDR1 SNHLY and CDR2 FYNNEI. The ends were cut back, 6 bases at V and 0 bases at J, with 11 bases in the middle.